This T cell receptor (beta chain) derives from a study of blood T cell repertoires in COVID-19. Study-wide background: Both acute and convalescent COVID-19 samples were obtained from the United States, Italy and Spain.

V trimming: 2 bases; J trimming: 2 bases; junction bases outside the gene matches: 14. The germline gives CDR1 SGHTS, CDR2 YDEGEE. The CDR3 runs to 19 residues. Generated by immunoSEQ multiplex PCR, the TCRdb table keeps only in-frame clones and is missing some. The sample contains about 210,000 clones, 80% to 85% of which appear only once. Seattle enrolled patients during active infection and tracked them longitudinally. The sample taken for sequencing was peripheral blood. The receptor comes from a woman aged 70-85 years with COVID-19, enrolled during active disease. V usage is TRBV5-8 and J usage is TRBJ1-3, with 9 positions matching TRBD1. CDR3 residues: CASSLGQGISLRPGNTIYF. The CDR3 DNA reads TGTGCCAGCAGCTTAGGACAGGGGATATCGTTGAGGCCTGGAAACACCATATATTTT.